The TCR beta chain described here comes from a study of T cell responses to AZD1222 COVID-19 vaccine. Study as a whole: Doses given second, at about 4 or about 12 weeks, were pooled. The study's findings and limits: Compared with day 0, the breadth and depth of the Spike-specific TCR repertoire rose significantly after two doses of AZD1222. Of the AZD1222 recipients, only 5 to 7 were seropositive at baseline. Females outnumbered males among donors, who were mostly white British; clonal diversity was possibly underestimated.

Sequencing was performed with immunoSEQ multiplex PCR; in TCRdb, only in-frame clones are kept and a portion is missing. This sample has 90,000 to 120,000 clones, with about 82% found just once. The CDR3 has 14 amino acids. In germline, CDR1 is SGHAT, CDR2 FQDESV (reference sequence). Trimming removed 5 bases at V and 5 bases at J, with 13 bases between. In regard to this clone: The antigen is unknown.

The receptor was isolated from an adult in good health. The sample here was peripheral blood, taken on day 0 of AZD1222 vaccination. V gene TRBV11-1 combines with J gene TRBJ1-3; D gene unclear. The CDR3 DNA reads as TGTGCCAGCAGCCCAAGGATCGCTCGAAACACCATATATTTT. This sequence encodes CASSPRIARNTIYF.